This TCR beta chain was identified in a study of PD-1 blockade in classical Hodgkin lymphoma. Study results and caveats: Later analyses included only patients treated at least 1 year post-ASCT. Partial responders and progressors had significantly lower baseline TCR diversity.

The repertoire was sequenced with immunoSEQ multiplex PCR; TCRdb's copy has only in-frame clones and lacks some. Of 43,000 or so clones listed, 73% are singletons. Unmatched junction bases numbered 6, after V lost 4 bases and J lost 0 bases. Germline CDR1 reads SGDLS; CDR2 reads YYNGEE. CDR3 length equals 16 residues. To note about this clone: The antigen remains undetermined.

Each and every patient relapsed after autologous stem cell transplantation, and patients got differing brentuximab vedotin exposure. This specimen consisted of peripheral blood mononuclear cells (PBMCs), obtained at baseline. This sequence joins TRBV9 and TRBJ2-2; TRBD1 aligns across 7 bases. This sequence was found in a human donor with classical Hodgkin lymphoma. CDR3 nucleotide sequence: TGTGCCAGCAGCCTCCTCCAGGGGGCGAACACCGGGGAGCTGTTTTTT. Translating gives CASSLLQGANTGELFF.